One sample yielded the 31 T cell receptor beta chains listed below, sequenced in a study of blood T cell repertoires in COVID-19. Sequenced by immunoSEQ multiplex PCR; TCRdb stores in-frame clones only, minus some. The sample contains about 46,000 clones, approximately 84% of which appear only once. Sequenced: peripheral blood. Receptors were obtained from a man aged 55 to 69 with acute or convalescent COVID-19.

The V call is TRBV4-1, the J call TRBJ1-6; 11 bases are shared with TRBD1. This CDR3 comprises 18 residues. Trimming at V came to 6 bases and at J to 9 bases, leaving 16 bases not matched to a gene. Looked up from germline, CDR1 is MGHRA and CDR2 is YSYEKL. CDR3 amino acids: CASRQSGTGGSGSSPLHF. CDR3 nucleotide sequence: TGCGCCAGCAGGCAAAGCGGGACAGGGGGTTCAGGTAGTTCACCCCTCCACTTT.

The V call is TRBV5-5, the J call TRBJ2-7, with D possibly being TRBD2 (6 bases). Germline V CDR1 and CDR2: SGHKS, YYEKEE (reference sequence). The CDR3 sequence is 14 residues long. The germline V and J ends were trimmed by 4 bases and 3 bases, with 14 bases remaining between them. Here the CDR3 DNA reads TGTGCCAGCAGCCGTCAGGCGGGGTTCTACGAGCAGTACTTC. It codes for CASSRQAGFYEQYF.

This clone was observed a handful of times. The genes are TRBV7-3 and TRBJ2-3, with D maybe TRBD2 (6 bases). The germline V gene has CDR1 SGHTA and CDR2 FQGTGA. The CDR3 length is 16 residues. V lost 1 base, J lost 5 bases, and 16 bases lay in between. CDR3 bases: TGTGCCAGCAGCTTAAATAGCGGCAGGGCGGGAGATACGCAGTATTTT. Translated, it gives CASSLNSGRAGDTQYF.

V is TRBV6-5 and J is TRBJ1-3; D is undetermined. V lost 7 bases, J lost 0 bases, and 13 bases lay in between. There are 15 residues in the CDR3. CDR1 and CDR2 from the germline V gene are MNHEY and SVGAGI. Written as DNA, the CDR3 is TGTGCCAGCAAGGTCCAACAGCTCTCTGGAAACACCATATATTTT. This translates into CASKVQQLSGNTIYF.

The DNA of the CDR3 is TGTGCCAGCAGGGTTGAAGCGGCAGTCCGCTTTGGCTACACCTTC. It specifies CASRVEAAVRFGYTF. This sequence joins TRBV2 and TRBJ1-2, with unresolved D. The V gene's germline CDR1 is SNHLY and CDR2 FYNNEI. Trimming pared 6 bases from V and 7 bases from J, leaving 21 bases between. The CDR3 is made up of 15 amino acids.

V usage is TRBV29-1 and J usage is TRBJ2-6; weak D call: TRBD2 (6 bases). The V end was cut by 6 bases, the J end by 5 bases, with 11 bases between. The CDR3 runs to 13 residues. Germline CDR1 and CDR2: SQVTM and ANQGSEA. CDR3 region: CSVRGGRANVLTF. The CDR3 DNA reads TGCAGCGTCCGGGGAGGAAGGGCCAACGTCCTGACTTTC.

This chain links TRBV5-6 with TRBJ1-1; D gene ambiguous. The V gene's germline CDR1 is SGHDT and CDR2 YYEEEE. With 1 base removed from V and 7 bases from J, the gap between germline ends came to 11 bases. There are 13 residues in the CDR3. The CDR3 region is CASSLLESVEAFF. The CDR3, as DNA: TGTGCCAGCAGCTTGCTGGAGTCAGTTGAAGCTTTCTTT.

CDR3 nucleotides: TGTGCCAGTAGTATCATGGGGACATATAGCAATCAGCCCCAGCATTTT. This gives the protein CASSIMGTYSNQPQHF. This chain connects TRBV19 to TRBJ1-5; maybe TRBD1 (6 bases). The CDR3 has 16 amino acids. Germline CDR1 LNHDA, CDR2 SQIVND (reference sequence). Trimming took off 3 bases at V and 0 bases at J, with 12 bases between the two ends. Full variable domain (outside the CDR3, taken from reference TRBV19 and TRBJ1-5): DGGITQSPKYLFRKEGQNVTLSCEQNLNHDAMYWYRQDPGQGLRLIYYSQIVNDFQKGDIAEGYSVSREKKESFPLTVTSAQKNPTAFYLCASSIMGTYSNQPQHFGDGTRLSIL.

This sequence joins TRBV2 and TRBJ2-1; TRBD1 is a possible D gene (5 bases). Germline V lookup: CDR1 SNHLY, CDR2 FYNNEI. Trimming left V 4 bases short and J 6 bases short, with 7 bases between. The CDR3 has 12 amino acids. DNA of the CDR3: TGTGCCAGCAGTGCGACAGTCAATGAGCAGTTCTTC. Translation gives CASSATVNEQFF.

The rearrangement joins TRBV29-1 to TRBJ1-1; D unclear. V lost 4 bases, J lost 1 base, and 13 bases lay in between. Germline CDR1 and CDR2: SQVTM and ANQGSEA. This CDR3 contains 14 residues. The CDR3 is CSVGTVRENTEAFF. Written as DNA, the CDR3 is TGCAGCGTTGGAACGGTCCGGGAGAACACTGAAGCTTTCTTT.

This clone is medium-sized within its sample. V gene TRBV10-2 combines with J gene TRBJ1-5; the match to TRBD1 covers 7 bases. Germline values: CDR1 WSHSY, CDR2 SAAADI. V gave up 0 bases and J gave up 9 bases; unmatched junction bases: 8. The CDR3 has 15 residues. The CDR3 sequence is CASSESTGWVRPQHF. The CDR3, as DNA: TGCGCCAGCAGTGAGTCGACAGGGTGGGTGAGGCCCCAGCATTTT.

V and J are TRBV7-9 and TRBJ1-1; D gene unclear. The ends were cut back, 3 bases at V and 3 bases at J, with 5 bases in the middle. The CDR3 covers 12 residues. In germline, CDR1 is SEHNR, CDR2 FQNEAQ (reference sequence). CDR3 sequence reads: CASSFTDTEAFF. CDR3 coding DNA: TGTGCCAGCAGCTTCACAGACACTGAAGCTTTCTTT.

CDR3 in amino acids: CASSLAAGRNEKLFF. The CDR3, as DNA: TGTGCCAGCAGTCTCGCGGCGGGCCGGAATGAAAAACTGTTTTTT. The chain employs TRBV6-5 and TRBJ1-4; the D is unclear. The CDR3 runs to 15 residues. CDR1 is MNHEY, CDR2 SVGAGI, per germline. Trimming cost V 5 bases and J 5 bases, with 15 bases left between them.

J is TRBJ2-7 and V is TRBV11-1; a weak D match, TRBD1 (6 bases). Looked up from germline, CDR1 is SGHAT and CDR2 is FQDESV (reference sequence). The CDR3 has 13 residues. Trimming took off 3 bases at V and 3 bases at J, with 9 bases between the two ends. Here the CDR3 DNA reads TGTGCCAGCAGCTTGGCAGGGGACTACGAGCAGTACTTC. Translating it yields CASSLAGDYEQYF.

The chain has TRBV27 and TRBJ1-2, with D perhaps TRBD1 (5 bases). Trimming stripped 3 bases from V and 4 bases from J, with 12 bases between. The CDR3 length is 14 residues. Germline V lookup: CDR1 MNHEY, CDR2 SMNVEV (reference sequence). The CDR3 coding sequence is TGTGCCAGCAGTTTGGACGGTAGGGGCTATGGCTACACCTTC. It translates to CASSLDGRGYGYTF.

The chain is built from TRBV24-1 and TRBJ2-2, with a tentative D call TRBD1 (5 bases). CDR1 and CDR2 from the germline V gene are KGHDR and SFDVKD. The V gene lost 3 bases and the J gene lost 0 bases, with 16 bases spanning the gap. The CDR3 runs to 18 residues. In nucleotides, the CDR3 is TGTGCCACCAGTGATCCTCCCTGGGGCCTCCCGAACACCGGGGAGCTGTTTTTT. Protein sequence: CATSDPPWGLPNTGELFF.

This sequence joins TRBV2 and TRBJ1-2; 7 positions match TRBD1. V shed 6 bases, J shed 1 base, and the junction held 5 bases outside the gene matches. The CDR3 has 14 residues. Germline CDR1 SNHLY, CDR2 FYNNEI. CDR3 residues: CASRPGQINYGYTF. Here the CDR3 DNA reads TGTGCCAGCAGGCCGGGACAGATTAACTATGGCTACACCTTC.

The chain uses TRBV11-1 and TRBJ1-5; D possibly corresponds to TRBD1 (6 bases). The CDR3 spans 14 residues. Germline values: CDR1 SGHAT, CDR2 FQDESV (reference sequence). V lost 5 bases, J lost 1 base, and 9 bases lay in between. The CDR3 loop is CASSAGQSNQPQHF. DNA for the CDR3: TGTGCCAGCAGCGCCGGACAGAGCAATCAGCCCCAGCATTTT.

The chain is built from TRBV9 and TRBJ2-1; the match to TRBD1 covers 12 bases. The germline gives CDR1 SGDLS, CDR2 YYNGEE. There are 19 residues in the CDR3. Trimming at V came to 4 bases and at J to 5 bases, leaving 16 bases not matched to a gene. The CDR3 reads CASSPRGRGTGGVHNEQFF. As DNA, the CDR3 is TGTGCCAGCAGCCCCAGGGGGAGGGGGACAGGGGGCGTCCACAATGAGCAGTTCTTC.

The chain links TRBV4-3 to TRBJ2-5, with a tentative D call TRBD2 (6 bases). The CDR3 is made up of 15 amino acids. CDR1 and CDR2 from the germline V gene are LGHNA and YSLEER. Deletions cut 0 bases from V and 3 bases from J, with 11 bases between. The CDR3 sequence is CASSQEGLAKETQYF. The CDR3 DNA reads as TGCGCCAGCAGCCAAGAGGGCCTAGCGAAAGAGACCCAGTACTTC.

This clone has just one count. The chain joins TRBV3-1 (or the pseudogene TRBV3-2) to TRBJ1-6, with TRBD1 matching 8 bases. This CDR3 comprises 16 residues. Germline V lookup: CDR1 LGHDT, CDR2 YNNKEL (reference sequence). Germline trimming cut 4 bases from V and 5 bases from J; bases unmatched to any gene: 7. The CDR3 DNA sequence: TGTGCCAGCAGCCCCCGACAGGGGTTCGATAATTCACCCCTCCACTTT. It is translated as CASSPRQGFDNSPLHF.

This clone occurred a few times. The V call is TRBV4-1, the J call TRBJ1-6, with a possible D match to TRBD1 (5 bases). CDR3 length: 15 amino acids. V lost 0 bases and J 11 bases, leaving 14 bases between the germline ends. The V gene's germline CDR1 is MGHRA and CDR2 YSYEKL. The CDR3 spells CASSQERGASPPLHF. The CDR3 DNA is TGCGCCAGCAGCCAAGAACGTGGGGCGAGTCCACCCCTCCACTTT.

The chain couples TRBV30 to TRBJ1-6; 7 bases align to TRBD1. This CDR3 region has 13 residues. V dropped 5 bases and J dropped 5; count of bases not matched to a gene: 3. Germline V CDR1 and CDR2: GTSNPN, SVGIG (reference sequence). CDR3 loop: CAWGTENNSPLHF. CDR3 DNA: TGTGCCTGGGGGACAGAAAATAATTCACCCCTCCACTTT.

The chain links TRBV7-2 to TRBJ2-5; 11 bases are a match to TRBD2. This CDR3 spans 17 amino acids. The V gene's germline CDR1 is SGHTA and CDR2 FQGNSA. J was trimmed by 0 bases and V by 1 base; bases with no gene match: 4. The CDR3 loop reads CASSLGGLAVYQETQYF. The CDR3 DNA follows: TGTGCCAGCAGCTTAGGGGGACTAGCGGTGTACCAAGAGACCCAGTACTTC. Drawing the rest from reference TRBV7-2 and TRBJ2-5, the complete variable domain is GAGVSQSPSNKVTEKGKDVELRCDPISGHTALYWYRQSLGQGLEFLIYFQGNSAPDKSGLPSDRFSAERTGGSVSTLTIQRTQQEDSAVYLCASSLGGLAVYQETQYFGPGTRLLVL.

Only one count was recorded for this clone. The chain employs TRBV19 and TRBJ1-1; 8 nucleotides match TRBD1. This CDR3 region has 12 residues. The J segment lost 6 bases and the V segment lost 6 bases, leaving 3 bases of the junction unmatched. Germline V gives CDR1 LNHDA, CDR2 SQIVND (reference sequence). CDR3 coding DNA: TGTGCCAGTAGCGACAGGGGCGCTGAAGCTTTCTTT. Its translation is CASSDRGAEAFF.

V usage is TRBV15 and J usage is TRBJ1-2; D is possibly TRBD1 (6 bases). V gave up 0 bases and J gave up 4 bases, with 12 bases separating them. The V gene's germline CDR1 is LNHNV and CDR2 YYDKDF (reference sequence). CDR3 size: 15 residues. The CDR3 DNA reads TGTGCCACCAGCAGAGATAAGGACAGCCTCTATGGCTACACCTTC. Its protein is CATSRDKDSLYGYTF.

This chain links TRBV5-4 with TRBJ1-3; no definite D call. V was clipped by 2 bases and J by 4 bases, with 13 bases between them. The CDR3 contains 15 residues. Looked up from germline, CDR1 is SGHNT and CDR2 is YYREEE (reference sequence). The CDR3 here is CASSFDEGAGNTIYF. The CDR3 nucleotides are TGTGCCAGCAGCTTTGACGAGGGAGCCGGAAACACCATATATTTT.

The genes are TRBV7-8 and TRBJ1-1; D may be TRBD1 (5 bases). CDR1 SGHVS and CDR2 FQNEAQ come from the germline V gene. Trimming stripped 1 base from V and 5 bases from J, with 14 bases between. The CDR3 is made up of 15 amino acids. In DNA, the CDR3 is TGTGCCAGCAGCTTAGTATTCAGGGAAGGGACTGAAGCTTTCTTT. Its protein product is CASSLVFREGTEAFF.

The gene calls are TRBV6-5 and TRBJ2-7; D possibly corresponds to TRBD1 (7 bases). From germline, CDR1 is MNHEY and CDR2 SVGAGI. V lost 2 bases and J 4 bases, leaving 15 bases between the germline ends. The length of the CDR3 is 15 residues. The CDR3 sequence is CASSYGGGARYEQYF. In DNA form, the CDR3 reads TGTGCCAGCAGTTACGGAGGGGGCGCACGGTACGAGCAGTACTTC.

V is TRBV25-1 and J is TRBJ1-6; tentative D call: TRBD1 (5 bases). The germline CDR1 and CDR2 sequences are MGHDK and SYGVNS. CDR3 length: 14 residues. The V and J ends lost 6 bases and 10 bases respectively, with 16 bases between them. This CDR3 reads CASSKQSGSSPLHF. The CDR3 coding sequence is TGTGCCAGCAGCAAACAATCAGGGTCCTCACCCCTCCACTTT.

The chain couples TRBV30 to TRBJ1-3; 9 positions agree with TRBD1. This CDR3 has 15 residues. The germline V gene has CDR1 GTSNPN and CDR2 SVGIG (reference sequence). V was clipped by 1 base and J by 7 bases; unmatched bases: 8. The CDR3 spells CAWSGMGQGANTIYF. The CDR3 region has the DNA TGTGCCTGGAGTGGGATGGGACAGGGAGCCAACACCATATATTTT.